This is a list of T cell receptor beta chains from one sample in a study of blood T cell repertoires in COVID-19. The repertoire was sequenced with immunoSEQ multiplex PCR; TCRdb's copy has only in-frame clones and lacks some. The profile shows fewer than 90,000 clones, about 95% of them singletons. Sequencing was performed on peripheral blood. The source is a human donor with active COVID-19. The donor label of this sample is uncertain. Both conserved end residues are part of each CDR3. The order of the fields is D gene, V gene, CDR3 length, clone size, J gene, CDR3 DNA, CDR3 protein. D genes are given only for firm matches. Clone size is not always given. Where it is, it says once, few, many or a class for expanded clones.

.	TRBV28	14	.	TRBJ1-4	TGTGCCAGCAGTAAGGGGGGGTCTGGGGAAAAACTGTTTTTT	CASSKGGSGEKLFF
TRBD2	TRBV7-9	15	.	TRBJ2-3	TGTGCCAGCAGCTTGGGAAGCGGGAGGGCTGATACGCAGTATTTT	CASSLGSGRADTQYF
.	TRBV28	12	.	TRBJ1-2	TGTGCCAGCACCAACCGCCAGTATGGCTACACCTTC	CASTNRQYGYTF
.	TRBV5-1	13	.	TRBJ2-5	TGCGCCAGCAGCTTGAGCTTCCGTGAGACCCAGTACTTC	CASSLSFRETQYF
TRBD2	TRBV4-1	15	.	TRBJ2-1	TGCGCCAGCAGTTTTAGCGGGAGTTCCCACAATGAGCAGTTCTTC	CASSFSGSSHNEQFF
.	TRBV6-1	15	once	TRBJ2-7	TGTGCCAGCAGTGAATGGGGGGTAAGCTCCTACGAGCAGTACTTC	CASSEWGVSSYEQYF
TRBD2	TRBV19	14	few	TRBJ2-7	TGTGCCAGTAGTAGTAGCGGGAGGTCCTACGAGCAGTACTTC	CASSSSGRSYEQYF
TRBD2	TRBV28	18	.	TRBJ2-1	TGTGCCAGCAGAAGGACTAGCGGGAGGCCGAACTCCTACAATGAGCAGTTCTTC	CASRRTSGRPNSYNEQFF
.	TRBV27	12	.	TRBJ1-2	TGTGCCAGTGGACCACAGGGCTATGGCTACACCTTC	CASGPQGYGYTF
TRBD1	TRBV7-9	15	.	TRBJ1-1	TGTGCCAGCAGCGGCCGGGACAGGGGGCTCACTGAAGCTTTCTTT	CASSGRDRGLTEAFF
TRBD1	TRBV5-4	15	.	TRBJ1-2	TGTGCCAGCAGCTCGAGACAGGGCCTTAACTGGGGCTACACCTTC	CASSSRQGLNWGYTF
.	TRBV28	11	.	TRBJ1-1	TGTGCCAGCAGCTCCCGCGGTGCAGCTTTCTTT	CASSSRGAAFF
.	TRBV29-1	15	.	TRBJ2-1	TGCAGCGTTGAATCGGGACATTCACCGGACAATGAGCAGTTCTTC	CSVESGHSPDNEQFF